What follows are 31 T cell receptor beta chains derived from one specimen sequenced in a study of T cells after posttransplantation cyclophosphamide (dated by TCRdb to the mid-2010s). Receptor libraries were prepared by the immunoSEQ multiplex PCR assay. TCRdb retrieved this table from immuneACCESS and kept in-frame rearrangements only. Not all clones are present; in checked studies, unresolved V genes account for under half, and no reason is known for the remainder. This sample comprises tens of thousands of clones, roughly 83% of them detected only once. The top ten constitute around 6.9% of the sample. The source material was PBMCs. Source of these receptors: a woman in her sixties or seventies with a blood cancer, CMV-positive, and with a related stem cell donor.

This clone was counted a single time. The V gene is TRBV6-5, the J gene TRBJ2-3, with D perhaps matching TRBD2 (6 bases). CDR1 is MNHEY and CDR2 is SVGAGI in the germline V gene. The CDR3 totals 13 residues. V dropped 8 bases and J dropped 6 bases, with 15 bases sitting between them. Here the CDR3 reads CASAGGTDDTQYF. As DNA, the CDR3 is TGTGCCAGCGCCGGAGGGACGGACGATACGCAGTATTTT.

The rearrangement joins TRBV9 to TRBJ2-2, with 8 nucleotides matching TRBD2. The CDR3 loop spans 16 amino acids. Germline lookup yields CDR1 SGDLS and CDR2 YYNGEE. J gave up 1 base and V 3 bases, and 5 bases lay outside the gene matches. The CDR3 reads CASSALSGMNTGELFF. The CDR3 DNA sequence: TGTGCCAGCAGCGCTCTTAGCGGGATGAACACCGGGGAGCTGTTTTTT.

This chain connects TRBV28 to TRBJ2-7; a possible D gene is TRBD2 (6 bases). From germline, CDR1 is MDHEN and CDR2 SYDVKM. The CDR3 sequence is 13 residues long. The ends were cut back, 5 bases at V and 3 bases at J, with 11 bases in the middle. The CDR3 loop is CASSPAGLYEQYF. As DNA, the CDR3 is TGTGCCAGCAGTCCCGCGGGGCTCTACGAGCAGTACTTC.

The chain has TRBV2 and TRBJ2-2; possibly TRBD1 for D (5 bases). The ends were cut back, 7 bases at V and 4 bases at J, with 13 bases in the middle. Looked up from germline, CDR1 is SNHLY and CDR2 is FYNNEI. The CDR3 spans 14 residues. In DNA, the CDR3 is TGTGCCAGCACTAGGGGCCGCAGCACCGGGGAGCTGTTTTTT. Amino acids: CASTRGRSTGELFF. Full variable domain (rest looked up from reference TRBV2 and TRBJ2-2): EPEVTQTPSHQVTQMGQEVILRCVPISNHLYFYWYRQILGQKVEFLVSFYNNEISEKSEIFDDQFSVERPDGSNFTLKIRSTKLEDSAMYFCASTRGRSTGELFFGEGSRLTVL.

CDR3 in DNA: TGTGCCAGCAGCTCCCGGTCCTCGGGTACGCAGTATTTT. Amino acids: CASSSRSSGTQYF. This chain joins TRBV11-3 and TRBJ2-3; D uncertain. CDR1 is SGHNT and CDR2 is YENEEA in the germline V gene. V was shortened by 4 bases and J by 8 bases, with 13 bases between the two germline ends. The CDR3 extends over 13 amino acids.

The chain is built from TRBV10-3 and TRBJ1-4; no definite D call. CDR3 length: 15 amino acids. Per the germline V gene, CDR1 is ENHRY and CDR2 is SYGVKD. V was trimmed by 3 bases and J by 0 bases, leaving 8 bases between them. For the CDR3, the DNA is TGTGCCATCAGTGACCCGCAGTCAACTAATGAAAAACTGTTTTTT. Translation gives CAISDPQSTNEKLFF.

The J gene is TRBJ2-1, the V gene TRBV5-6; D is unresolved. The length of the CDR3 is 15 residues. Germline CDR1 and CDR2: SGHDT and YYEEEE. V lost 3 bases and J 4 bases, leaving 14 bases between the germline ends. The chain's CDR3 is CASSSNWRRYNEQFF. In DNA form, the CDR3 reads TGTGCCAGCAGCTCAAACTGGAGACGATACAATGAGCAGTTCTTC. Supplemented by reference TRBV5-6 and TRBJ2-1, the full variable domain reads DAGVTQSPTHLIKTRGQQVTLRCSPKSGHDTVSWYQQALGQGPQFIFQYYEEEERQRGNFPDRFSGHQFPNYSSELNVNALLLGDSALYLCASSSNWRRYNEQFFGPGTRLTVL.

The chain couples TRBV5-5 to TRBJ2-7, with TRBD1 matching over 7 bases. CDR1 is SGHKS, CDR2 YYEKEE, per germline (reference sequence). This CDR3 contains 15 residues. V shed 4 bases, J shed 6 bases, and the junction held 13 bases outside the gene matches. CDR3 bases: TGTGCCAGCAGCCGATATGACAGGGCTCAGGTCGAGCAGTACTTC. Residues: CASSRYDRAQVEQYF.

The chain is built from TRBV6-5 and TRBJ1-2; TRBD1 agrees at 7 bases. With V trimmed by 6 bases and J by 4 bases, 2 bases remained unmatched. This CDR3 comprises 12 residues. Germline V CDR1 and CDR2: MNHEY, SVGAGI. The CDR3 DNA sequence: TGTGCCAGCAGCCGACAGGGCTATGGCTACACCTTC. The encoded protein is CASSRQGYGYTF.

The chain links TRBV7-8 to TRBJ2-1; D uncertain. Germline lookup yields CDR1 SGHVS and CDR2 FQNEAQ. V was trimmed by 0 bases and J by 8 bases, leaving 8 bases between them. The CDR3 sequence is 13 residues long. The CDR3 is CASSLALTDEQFF. The CDR3 nucleotides are TGTGCCAGCAGCTTAGCGCTAACCGATGAGCAGTTCTTC.

The chain is built from TRBV19 and TRBJ2-7, with 10 bases that match TRBD2. The J segment lost 4 bases and the V segment lost 7 bases, leaving 10 bases of the junction unmatched. The germline V gene has CDR1 LNHDA and CDR2 SQIVND (reference sequence). The CDR3 consists of 15 residues. Written as DNA, the CDR3 is TGTGCCAGTATGCGCGGAGCGGGAGGGTCGTACGAGCAGTACTTC. Protein sequence: CASMRGAGGSYEQYF.

This chain uses TRBV28 with TRBJ1-4; D not certain. Per the germline V gene, CDR1 is MDHEN and CDR2 is SYDVKM. The CDR3 spans 11 residues. V was pared by 8 bases and J by 15 bases, with 16 bases between. The CDR3 coding sequence is TGTGCCAGCGGACTTGGGGATTGGGTGTTTTTT. Translation: CASGLGDWVFF. Complete variable domain (other parts from reference TRBV28 and TRBJ1-4): DVKVTQSSRYLVKRTGEKVFLECVQDMDHENMFWYRQDPGLGLRLIYFSYDVKMKEKGDIPEGYSVSREKKERFSLILESASTNQTSMYLCASGLGDWVFFGSGTQLSVL.

This clone has only one observation. This chain links TRBV5-6 with TRBJ2-1; 13 positions match TRBD2. After removal of 0 bases from V and 2 bases from J, the junction contained 8 bases not matched to a gene. Looked up from germline, CDR1 is SGHDT and CDR2 is YYEEEE. The CDR3 runs to 19 residues. CDR3: CASSLGQGGTSGAYNEQFF. The DNA of the CDR3 is TGTGCCAGCAGCTTGGGACAGGGGGGGACTAGCGGGGCCTACAATGAGCAGTTCTTC.

The CDR3: CAWDRAYNSPLHF. The DNA for the CDR3 is TGTGCCTGGGACAGAGCCTATAATTCACCCCTCCACTTT. This chain joins TRBV30 and TRBJ1-6; tentatively, D is TRBD1 (5 bases). V dropped 5 bases and J dropped 2 bases, with 7 bases sitting between them. CDR1 is GTSNPN and CDR2 is SVGIG in the germline V gene (reference sequence). The CDR3 has 13 amino acids.

The chain uses TRBV11-2 and TRBJ1-1; D remains unclear. Germline CDR1 and CDR2: SGHAT and FQNNGV. Between the trimmed V and J ends, which lost 7 bases and 0 bases, there was a span of 9 bases. The CDR3 runs to 13 residues. CDR3 nucleotides: TGTGCCAGCAACCCGACACTGAACACTGAAGCTTTCTTT. This codes for CASNPTLNTEAFF.

The gene calls are TRBV23-1 and TRBJ2-1; D gene uncertain. TRBV23-1 counts as an open reading frame of uncertain function. V was cut by 0 bases and J by 4 bases, with 7 bases left in between. This CDR3 is 14 amino acids long. The CDR3 region has the DNA TGCGCCAGCAGTCAATCCGAGCGATACAATGAGCAGTTCTTC. The encoded protein is CASSQSERYNEQFF.

CDR3 amino acids: CACRTGVPYEQYF. The CDR3 DNA follows: TGTGCCTGCCGGACAGGGGTGCCCTACGAGCAGTACTTC. The rearrangement joins TRBV30 to TRBJ2-7; 9 nucleotides line up with TRBD1. V shed 6 bases and J 2 bases; nucleotides not matched to a gene: 5. The V gene's germline CDR1 is GTSNPN and CDR2 SVGIG (reference sequence). There are 13 residues in the CDR3.

This clone appeared once. The chain joins TRBV5-6 to TRBJ1-2; unclear D gene. The CDR3 sequence is 13 residues long. Germline loops: CDR1 SGHDT, CDR2 YYEEEE. The V end was cut by 0 bases, the J end by 8 bases, with 11 bases between. The CDR3 reads CASSLVARGGYTF. DNA for the CDR3: TGTGCCAGCAGCTTGGTAGCACGGGGAGGCTACACCTTC.

The chain recombines TRBV2 with TRBJ1-2, with 7 nucleotides matching TRBD1. The CDR3 has 12 residues. V lost 10 bases, J lost 4 bases, and 6 bases stayed unmatched. CDR1 and CDR2 (germline): SNHLY, FYNNEI. The CDR3 loop is CAIRTGGYGYTF. CDR3 DNA: TGTGCCATACGGACAGGAGGCTATGGCTACACCTTC.

V is TRBV4-1 and J is TRBJ2-7, with a tentative D call TRBD1 (6 bases). The CDR3 loop spans 14 amino acids. CDR1 is MGHRA, CDR2 YSYEKL, per germline. With 0 bases removed from V and 1 base from J, the gap between germline ends came to 7 bases. CDR3 nucleotide sequence: TGCGCCAGCAGCCAAGACGGACAGTCCTACGAGCAGTACTTC. Its translation: CASSQDGQSYEQYF.

The J gene is TRBJ2-7, the V gene TRBV7-9, with TRBD1 identical over 7 bases. CDR3 length equals 13 residues. The trim removed 1 base at V and 12 bases at J, leaving 9 bases unmatched. The germline gives CDR1 SEHNR, CDR2 FQNEAQ (reference sequence). Here the CDR3 DNA reads TGTGCCAGCAGCTTAGGGGTGGACAGGCCCTGGTACTTC. Its protein is CASSLGVDRPWYF.

The J gene is TRBJ2-1, the V gene TRBV11-3; 12 bases agree with TRBD2. The V gene end was trimmed by 5 bases and the J gene end by 6 bases; junction bases not matched to a gene: 11. The CDR3 length is 17 residues. CDR1 SGHNT and CDR2 YENEEA come from the germline V gene. CDR3 protein: CASSQRLAGEVGNEQFF. CDR3 nucleotide sequence: TGTGCCAGCAGCCAAAGACTAGCGGGAGAGGTCGGCAATGAGCAGTTCTTC.

The gene calls are TRBV6-1 and TRBJ1-2, with D unclear. There are 13 residues in the CDR3. V lost 11 bases and J lost 4, with 17 bases in between. Germline V lookup: CDR1 MNHNS, CDR2 SASEGT. The DNA of the CDR3 is TGTGCCGGAACGCCAGGCCGGGGCTATGGCTACACCTTC. Translation gives CAGTPGRGYGYTF.

V is TRBV18 and J is TRBJ1-1, with TRBD1 identical over 7 bases. V was pared by 5 bases and J by 11 bases, with 14 bases of the junction left unmatched. The V gene's germline CDR1 is KGHSH and CDR2 LQKENI. The CDR3 is 14 residues long. CDR3 nucleotide sequence: TGTGCCAGCTCATTTGGAGGGGGCCTGGAGTTGGCTTTCTTT. This encodes CASSFGGGLELAFF.

This clone was recorded a few times. This rearrangement joins TRBV5-1 to TRBJ2-2; D uncertain. V lost 4 bases, J lost 1 base, and 2 bases lay in between. Germline lookup yields CDR1 SGHRS and CDR2 YFSETQ. This CDR3 has 12 amino acids. CDR3 in amino acids: CASSLNTGELFF. The CDR3, as DNA: TGCGCCAGCAGCCTGAACACCGGGGAGCTGTTTTTT.

The DNA for the CDR3 is TGTGCCAGCAGTTTGACGGGGTCCAATCAGCCCCAGCATTTT. Protein product: CASSLTGSNQPQHF. V usage is TRBV5-5 and J usage is TRBJ1-5; no firm D call. Germline V gene data show CDR1 as SGHKS and CDR2 as YYEKEE (reference sequence). CDR3 length: 14 residues. V was trimmed by 5 bases and J by 3 bases, leaving 12 bases between them. The whole variable domain, remainder taken from reference TRBV5-5 and TRBJ1-5, is DAGVTQSPTHLIKTRGQQVTLRCSPISGHKSVSWYQQVLGQGPQFIFQYYEKEERGRGNFPDRFSARQFPNYSSELNVNALLLGDSALYLCASSLTGSNQPQHFGDGTRLSIL.

Only one count was recorded for this clone. The rearrangement joins TRBV30 to TRBJ2-3, with a weak D call TRBD1 (5 bases). The CDR3 runs 11 residues. Germline V gives CDR1 GTSNPN, CDR2 SVGIG (reference sequence). V lost 3 bases and J 6 bases, leaving 7 bases between the germline ends. The CDR3 DNA reads TGTGCCTGGAGCGCAGGGGATACGCAGTATTTT. Translation: CAWSAGDTQYF.

J is TRBJ2-1 and V is TRBV7-2; 7 nucleotides agree with TRBD2. Looked up from germline, CDR1 is SGHTA and CDR2 is FQGNSA. The length of the CDR3 is 15 residues. After removal of 3 bases from V and 3 bases from J, the junction contained 5 bases not matched to a gene. CDR3 sequence reads: CASSFRLAGYNEQFF. In DNA form, the CDR3 reads TGTGCCAGCAGCTTTAGACTAGCAGGCTACAATGAGCAGTTCTTC. The full variable domain, in which reference TRBV7-2 and TRBJ2-1 provide the parts outside the CDR3, is GAGVSQSPSNKVTEKGKDVELRCDPISGHTALYWYRQSLGQGLEFLIYFQGNSAPDKSGLPSDRFSAERTGGSVSTLTIQRTQQEDSAVYLCASSFRLAGYNEQFFGPGTRLTVL.

This clone was seen only once. The genes are TRBV29-1 and TRBJ2-1; D is uncertain. Germline V lookup: CDR1 SQVTM, CDR2 ANQGSEA. V was pared by 7 bases and J by 6 bases, with 10 bases between. This CDR3 has 11 residues. CDR3 sequence reads: CSAEETNEQFF. The DNA for the CDR3 is TGCAGCGCAGAGGAGACCAATGAGCAGTTCTTC.

This chain uses TRBV15 with TRBJ2-5; unclear D gene. The germline V and J ends were trimmed by 3 bases and 4 bases, with 12 bases remaining between them. The CDR3 has 14 residues. Germline CDR1 is LNHNV and CDR2 is YYDKDF (reference sequence). The DNA of the CDR3 is TGTGCCACCAGCAGGCCCGAGGTGGGAGAGACCCAGTACTTC. It codes for CATSRPEVGETQYF.

The chain uses TRBV30 and TRBJ1-1, with D possibly being TRBD1 (5 bases). The V end lost 0 bases, the J end lost 5 bases, and 10 bases lay between the germline ends. The length of the CDR3 is 13 residues. Per germline, CDR1 GTSNPN and CDR2 SVGIG (reference sequence). The CDR3 nucleotides are TGTGCCTGGAGTGTGCGGGGGGGGACTGAAGCTTTCTTT. Its protein product is CAWSVRGGTEAFF.